One sample yielded the 10 T cell receptor beta chains listed below, sequenced in a study of cytomegalovirus exposure and HLA in healthy donors. 60 Vbeta and 13 Jbeta primers were used in PCR. Assay: immunoSEQ multiplex PCR; the TCRdb copy retains only in-frame clones and omits some. The table records about 170,000 clones, 73% of them present only once. Input material: PBMCs. The receptors stem from a woman aged 18-30 years in good health and CMV-seropositive.

This clone showed up just a few times. The chain employs TRBV11-2 and TRBJ2-7; 7 bases map to TRBD2. Germline V gives CDR1 SGHAT, CDR2 FQNNGV. This CDR3 has 14 amino acids. V trimming: 3 bases; J trimming: 2 bases; junction bases outside the gene matches: 4. CDR3: CASSFASGPYEQYF. CDR3 coding DNA: TGTGCCAGCAGCTTCGCTAGCGGACCCTACGAGCAGTACTTC.

The chain recombines TRBV5-8 with TRBJ2-7, with no clear D. Germline lookup yields CDR1 SGHTS and CDR2 YDEGEE. The CDR3 spans 16 residues. The V end was cut by 1 base, the J end by 2 bases, with 16 bases between. CDR3 nucleotide sequence: TGTGCCAGCAGCTTGCTTGTCAGTCTTGTAACCTACGAGCAGTACTTC. This translates into CASSLLVSLVTYEQYF.

The chain carries TRBV29-1 and TRBJ2-3; 11 bases line up with TRBD1. Trimming took 0 bases from V and 6 from J; bases not matched to a gene: 8. The CDR3 totals 16 residues. In germline, CDR1 is SQVTM, CDR2 ANQGSEA. CDR3: CSVEDPVGQGVDTQYF. Written as DNA, the CDR3 is TGCAGCGTTGAAGATCCCGTGGGACAGGGGGTCGATACGCAGTATTTT.

V is TRBV2 and J is TRBJ2-5; D call uncertain. CDR1 SNHLY and CDR2 FYNNEI come from the germline V gene. V was cut by 0 bases and J by 1 base, with 6 bases left in between. The length of the CDR3 is 14 residues. CDR3 nucleotides: TGTGCCAGCAGTGAAGCAACAACCCAAGAGACCCAGTACTTC. It yields the protein CASSEATTQETQYF.

V gene TRBV5-1 combines with J gene TRBJ1-1; possibly TRBD1 for D (5 bases). V shed 1 base and J shed 0 bases, with 13 bases lying between them. CDR3 size: 16 residues. Germline V gives CDR1 SGHRS, CDR2 YFSETQ. CDR3 DNA: TGCGCCAGCAGCTTGACAGGTTCTTCCTTGAACACTGAAGCTTTCTTT. Amino acids: CASSLTGSSLNTEAFF. The full variable domain, in which reference TRBV5-1 and TRBJ1-1 provide the parts outside the CDR3, is KAGVTQTPRYLIKTRGQQVTLSCSPISGHRSVSWYQQTPGQGLQFLFEYFSETQRNKGNFPGRFSGRQFSNSRSEMNVSTLELGDSALYLCASSLTGSSLNTEAFFGQGTRLTVV.

The CDR3 here is CASSSYAPQHF. The CDR3 DNA sequence: TGTGCCAGCAGTTCCTATGCGCCCCAGCATTTT. V and J are TRBV5-8 and TRBJ1-5; D remains unclear. Germline V lookup: CDR1 SGHTS, CDR2 YDEGEE. The CDR3 runs to 11 residues. V lost 5 bases and J lost 9, with 9 bases in between.

To note about this clone: The junction differs from germline at one of its ends, possibly a read error. The chain carries TRBV7-9 and TRBJ2-2; a possible D gene is TRBD2 (5 bases). The CDR3 spans 12 residues. Germline CDR1 SEHNR, CDR2 FQNEAQ (reference sequence). Here the CDR3 reads CSSSLASGELFF. CDR3 nucleotide sequence: TGTTCCAGCAGCTTAGCGTCGGGGGAGCTGTTTTTT.

The chain employs TRBV4-3 and TRBJ2-1; D uncertain. CDR3 length equals 13 residues. Between the trimmed V and J ends, which lost 0 bases and 11 bases, there was a span of 11 bases. In germline, CDR1 is LGHNA, CDR2 YSLEER. The CDR3 DNA reads TGCGCCAGCAGCCAAGAGCAGCGATTAAAGCAGTTCTTC. It yields the protein CASSQEQRLKQFF.

This chain uses TRBV9 with TRBJ1-2, with D possibly matching TRBD1 (5 bases). The V end lost 0 bases, the J end lost 8 bases, and 11 bases lay between the germline ends. Germline assignment: CDR1 SGDLS and CDR2 YYNGEE. This CDR3 spans 13 amino acids. The CDR3 nucleotides read TGTGCCAGCAGCGTAGACCAGGGCGACGGCTACACCTTC. This sequence encodes CASSVDQGDGYTF.

The J gene is TRBJ2-5, the V gene TRBV6-1; TRBD1 matches 9 bases. The end of the DNA fits TRBJ2-7 better, so the J call may be wrong. This CDR3 is built from 19 residues. Germline CDR1 MNHNS, CDR2 SASEGT. CDR3 loop: CASSGSSPGEDRGSYEQYF. CDR3 DNA sequence: TGTGCCAGCAGTGGGTCCTCCCCCGGGGAGGACAGGGGCTCCTACGAGCAGTACTTC.